The T cell receptor beta chain under discussion was sequenced for a study of fetal regulatory T cell absence and autoimmunity. Overall study findings and caveats: Pancreas TCRs were oligoclonally enriched versus cord blood, some clones over 95-fold.

The table came from immunoSEQ multiplex PCR; TCRdb's copy has only in-frame clones and leaves some out. Of around 100,000 clones in the sample, 72% were seen once. The CDR3 covers 11 residues. With respect to this clone: What it recognizes is unknown.

The chain is built from TRBV7-5 and TRBJ2-3; TRBD2 is the table's D call, not checked against the DNA. TRBV7-5 is a pseudogene. What was sequenced was pancreas tissue. This TCR derives from a male donor with IPEX syndrome. The CDR3 sequence: CALDFTDTQYF. For the CDR3, the DNA is TGTGCCCTGGACTTCACAGATACGCAGTATTTT.